This T cell receptor beta chain was observed in a study of T cells in localized non-small cell lung cancer. Findings and caveats of the study: Uninvolved adjacent lung, not tumor, had the highest T cell clonality. Heterogeneity stays possible, as sequencing covered only one tumor region. Longer overall survival was linked to higher blood T cell density. For the top 100 tumor clones, a median about 62 also appeared in adjacent lung.

Sequencing used immunoSEQ multiplex PCR; TCRdb keeps in-frame clones, though not all of them. The top ten hold approximately 20% of the sample, which has some 53,000 clones, 70% to 90% seen once. This clone occurred a few times. Its antigen is as yet unknown. The V end lost 6 bases, the J end lost 1 base, and 24 bases lay between the germline ends. The germline CDR1 and CDR2 sequences are SEHNR and FQNEAQ (reference sequence). This CDR3 has 18 residues. The TCR was taken from a male donor aged 60 or older with stage III squamous cell lung carcinoma. The chain is built from TRBV7-9 and TRBJ1-1; D perhaps matches TRBD1 (6 bases). The sample here was peripheral blood, taken before any cancer treatment. CDR3 sequence (DNA): TGTGCCAGCAGTTTCTCACAGGGTGGGATGAAAGGGAACACTGAAGCTTTCTTT. It codes for CASSFSQGGMKGNTEAFF.